Below are 9 T cell receptor beta chains sequenced from a single sample in a study of vaccination effects on CD4 cells after COVID-19. The repertoire was sequenced with immunoSEQ multiplex PCR; TCRdb's copy has only in-frame clones and lacks some. The table has about 46,000 clones, 65% to 75% seen once. Their specific antigens are unknown. Sequencing followed a ViraFEST assay step that expanded antigen-specific CD4+ T cells with viral peptide pools. Investigators separated out CD4+ T cells once around 11 days of culture had passed. Two-dose BNT162b2 or mRNA-1273 vaccination was given to participants. The starting material was CD4+ T cells from PBMCs cultured with HCoV-OC43 spike peptides, obtained after COVID-19 vaccination. Subset of the sample: HCoV-OC43 spike overlapping peptide pool stimulation. These receptors were obtained from a human donor who received a COVID-19 vaccine.

The rearrangement uses TRBV29-1 and TRBJ2-7; D gene unclear. Trimming removed 0 bases at V and 2 bases at J, with 2 bases between. The germline V gene has CDR1 SQVTM and CDR2 ANQGSEA. This CDR3 is 11 amino acids long. CDR3 nucleotides: TGCAGCGTTGAAGATCCCTACGAGCAGTACTTC. It yields the protein CSVEDPYEQYF.

The V call is TRBV12-3 or TRBV12-4, the J call TRBJ2-5; maybe TRBD1 (5 bases). This CDR3 contains 13 residues. Trimming took 3 bases from V and 4 from J, leaving 9 bases between them. In DNA, the CDR3 is TGTGCCAGCAGTTTCGGACATCGAGAGACCCAGTACTTC. Amino acids: CASSFGHRETQYF.

This sequence joins TRBV10-3 and TRBJ1-4; possible D gene TRBD1, 5 bases. This CDR3 contains 15 residues. Deletions cut 2 bases from V and 0 bases from J, with 7 bases between. Germline assignment: CDR1 ENHRY and CDR2 SYGVKD. Here the CDR3 reads CAISERGATNEKLFF. CDR3 nucleotide sequence: TGTGCCATCAGTGAGAGGGGAGCAACTAATGAAAAACTGTTTTTT.

This clone was detected once. The chain joins TRBV11-2 to TRBJ2-5; TRBD1 might be the D (6 bases). The CDR3 has 14 amino acids. Trimming took 6 bases from V and 0 from J, leaving 11 bases between them. Germline CDR1 and CDR2: SGHAT and FQNNGV. For the CDR3, the DNA is TGTGCCAGCAGTTCCCACAGGGACCAAGAGACCCAGTACTTC. It codes for CASSSHRDQETQYF.

The chain joins TRBV3-1 (or the pseudogene TRBV3-2) to TRBJ1-5, with D uncertain. The CDR3 loop spans 13 amino acids. Germline loops: CDR1 LGHDT, CDR2 YNNKEL (reference sequence). The V end lost 1 base, the J end lost 0 bases, and 1 base lay between the germline ends. CDR3 in DNA: TGTGCCAGCAGCCAAGCTAGCAATCAGCCCCAGCATTTT. It yields the protein CASSQASNQPQHF.

This chain links TRBV5-1 with TRBJ2-5; TRBD2 matches at 11 bases. The V segment lost 2 bases and the J segment 5 bases; nucleotides outside the gene matches: 14. This CDR3 contains 18 residues. Germline loops: CDR1 SGHRS, CDR2 YFSETQ. The CDR3 spells CASSFPLAGGSIRETQYF. For the CDR3, the DNA is TGCGCCAGCAGCTTTCCCCTAGCGGGGGGCAGTATCAGGGAGACCCAGTACTTC.

The chain links TRBV19 to TRBJ1-5, with D unresolved. V lost 3 bases and J lost 6, with 9 bases in between. This CDR3 region has 13 residues. Germline CDR1 is LNHDA and CDR2 is SQIVND (reference sequence). The DNA for the CDR3 is TGTGCCAGTAGTATTAGTCAGTCTCAGCCCCAGCATTTT. Its protein product is CASSISQSQPQHF.

V usage is TRBV30 and J usage is TRBJ1-3; 7 nucleotides line up with TRBD1. The CDR3 covers 15 residues. The V gene end was trimmed by 2 bases and the J gene end by 0 bases; junction bases not matched to a gene: 4. Looked up from germline, CDR1 is GTSNPN and CDR2 is SVGIG (reference sequence). CDR3: CAWSRDRASGNTIYF. The CDR3 nucleotides are TGTGCCTGGAGTCGAGACAGGGCCTCTGGAAACACCATATATTTT.

Of note for this clone: The sample has other DNA sequences that encode this CDR3 too. The chain uses TRBV9 and TRBJ1-3; tentative D call: TRBD1 (5 bases). Germline CDR1 SGDLS, CDR2 YYNGEE. The CDR3 extends over 15 amino acids. The ends were cut back, 2 bases at V and 4 bases at J, with 13 bases in the middle. The CDR3 coding sequence is TGTGCCAGCAGCGTCGGGACGATATCCGGAAACACCATATATTTT. This encodes CASSVGTISGNTIYF.